This T cell receptor (beta chain) was identified during a study of identical twins. V lost 0 bases, J lost 7 bases, and 11 bases lay in between. The germline gives CDR1 SGHNT, CDR2 YYREEE (reference sequence). This CDR3 is built from 14 residues. The cDNA had a unique molecular identifier and a template-switch universal primer site. TCRdb redid the calling of the 5' RACE reads with MiXCR, one entry per CDR3 protein. The repertoire includes under 450,000 distinct CDR3 sequences, 15% to 20% of them detected once, and around 10% sits in the top ten. This chain uses TRBV5-4 with TRBJ2-4; D uncertain. This sequence originates from a middle-aged man in good health. The sequencing sample was made of naive T cells sorted from blood. CDR3 sequence: CASSLDPGMNIQYF. The DNA of the CDR3 is TGTGCCAGCAGCTTGGATCCGGGTATGAACATTCAGTACTTC.